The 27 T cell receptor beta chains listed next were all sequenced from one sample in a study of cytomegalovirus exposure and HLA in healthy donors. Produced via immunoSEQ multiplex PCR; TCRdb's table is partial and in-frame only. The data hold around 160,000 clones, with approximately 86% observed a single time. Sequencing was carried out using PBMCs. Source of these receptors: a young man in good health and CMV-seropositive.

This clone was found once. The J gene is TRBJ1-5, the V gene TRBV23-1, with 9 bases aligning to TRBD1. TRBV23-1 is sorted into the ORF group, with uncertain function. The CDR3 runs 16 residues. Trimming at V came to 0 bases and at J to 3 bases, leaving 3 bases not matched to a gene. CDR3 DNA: TGCGCCAGCAGTCAATCGGGGGACAGGGCCAATCAGCCCCAGCATTTT. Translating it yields CASSQSGDRANQPQHF.

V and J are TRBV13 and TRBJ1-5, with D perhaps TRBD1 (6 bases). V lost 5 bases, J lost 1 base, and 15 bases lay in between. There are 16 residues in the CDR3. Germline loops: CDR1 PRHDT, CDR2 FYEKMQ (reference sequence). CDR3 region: CASSRGTGTSNQPQHF. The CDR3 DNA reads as TGTGCCAGCAGCCGAGGAACAGGGACCAGCAATCAGCCCCAGCATTTT.

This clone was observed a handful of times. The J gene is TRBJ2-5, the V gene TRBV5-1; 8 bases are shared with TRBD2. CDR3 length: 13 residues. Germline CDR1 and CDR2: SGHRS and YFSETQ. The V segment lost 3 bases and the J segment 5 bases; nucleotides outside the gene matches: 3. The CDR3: CASSSTGGETQYF. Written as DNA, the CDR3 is TGCGCCAGCAGCTCGACGGGGGGGGAGACCCAGTACTTC.

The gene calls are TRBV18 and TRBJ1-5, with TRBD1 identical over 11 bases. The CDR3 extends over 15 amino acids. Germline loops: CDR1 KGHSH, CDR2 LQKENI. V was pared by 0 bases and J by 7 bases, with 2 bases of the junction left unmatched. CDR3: CASSPPGTGGQPQHF. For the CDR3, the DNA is TGTGCCAGCTCACCACCGGGGACAGGGGGACAGCCCCAGCATTTT.

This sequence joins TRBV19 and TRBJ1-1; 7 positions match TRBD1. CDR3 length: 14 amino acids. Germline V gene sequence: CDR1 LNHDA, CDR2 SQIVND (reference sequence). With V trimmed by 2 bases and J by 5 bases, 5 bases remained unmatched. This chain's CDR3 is CASSIRGLGTEAFF. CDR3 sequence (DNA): TGTGCCAGTAGTATAAGGGGGCTGGGGACTGAAGCTTTCTTT.

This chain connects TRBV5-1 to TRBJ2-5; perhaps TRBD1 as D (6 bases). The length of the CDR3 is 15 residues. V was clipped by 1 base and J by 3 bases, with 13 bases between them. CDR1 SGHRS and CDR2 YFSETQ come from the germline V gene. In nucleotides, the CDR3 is TGCGCCAGCAGCTTGTCAGGGGTTGTAAAAGAGACCCAGTACTTC. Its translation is CASSLSGVVKETQYF.

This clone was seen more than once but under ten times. CDR3 protein: CASSVPTVSNQPQHF. CDR3 DNA: TGTGCCAGCAGTGTCCCGACAGTTAGCAATCAGCCCCAGCATTTT. This chain joins TRBV6-1 and TRBJ1-5; maybe TRBD1 (5 bases). CDR3 length equals 15 residues. V gave up 4 bases and J gave up 0 bases, with 10 bases separating them. Germline values: CDR1 MNHNS, CDR2 SASEGT.

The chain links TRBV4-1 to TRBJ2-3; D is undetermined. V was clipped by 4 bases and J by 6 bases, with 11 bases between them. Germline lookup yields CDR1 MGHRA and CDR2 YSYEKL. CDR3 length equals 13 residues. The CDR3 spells CASSPPSADTQYF. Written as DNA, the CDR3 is TGCGCCAGCAGCCCACCCAGCGCCGATACGCAGTATTTT.

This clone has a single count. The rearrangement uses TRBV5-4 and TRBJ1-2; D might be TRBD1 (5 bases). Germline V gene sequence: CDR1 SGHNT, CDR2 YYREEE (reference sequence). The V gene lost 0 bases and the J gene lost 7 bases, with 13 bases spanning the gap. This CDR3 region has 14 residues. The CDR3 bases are TGTGCCAGCAGCTTGGCGACAGAGCCCACTGGCTACACCTTC. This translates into CASSLATEPTGYTF.

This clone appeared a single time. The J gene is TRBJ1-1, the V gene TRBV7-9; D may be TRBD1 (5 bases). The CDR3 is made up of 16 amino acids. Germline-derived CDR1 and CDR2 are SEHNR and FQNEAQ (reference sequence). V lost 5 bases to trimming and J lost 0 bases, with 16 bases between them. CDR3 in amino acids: CASSPRRGVMNTEAFF. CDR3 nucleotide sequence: TGTGCCAGCAGCCCCCGACGGGGGGTAATGAACACTGAAGCTTTCTTT. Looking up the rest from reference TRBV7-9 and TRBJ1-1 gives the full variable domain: DTGVSQNPRHKITKRGQNVTFRCDPISEHNRLYWYRQTLGQGPEFLTYFQNEAQLEKSRLLSDRFSAERPKGSFSTLEIQRTEQGDSAMYLCASSPRRGVMNTEAFFGQGTRLTVV.

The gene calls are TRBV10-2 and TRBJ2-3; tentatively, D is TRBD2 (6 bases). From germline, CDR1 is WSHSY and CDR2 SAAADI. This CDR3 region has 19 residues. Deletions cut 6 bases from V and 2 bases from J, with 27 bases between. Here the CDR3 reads CASRALGGYRLGSTDTQYF. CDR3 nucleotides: TGCGCCAGCAGGGCCTTAGGAGGGTACCGCCTGGGGTCCACAGATACGCAGTATTTT.

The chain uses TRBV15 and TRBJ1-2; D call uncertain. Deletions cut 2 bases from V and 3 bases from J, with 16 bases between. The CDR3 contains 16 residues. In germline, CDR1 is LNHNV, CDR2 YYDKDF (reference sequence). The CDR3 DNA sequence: TGTGCCACCAGCAGACCCTACCGAGGTGGTGACTATGGCTACACCTTC. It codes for CATSRPYRGGDYGYTF.

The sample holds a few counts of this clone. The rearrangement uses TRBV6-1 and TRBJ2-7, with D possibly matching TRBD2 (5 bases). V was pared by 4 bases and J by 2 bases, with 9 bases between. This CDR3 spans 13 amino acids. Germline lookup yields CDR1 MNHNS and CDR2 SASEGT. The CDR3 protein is CASSVGIAYEQYF. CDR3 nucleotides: TGTGCCAGCAGTGTCGGGATTGCCTACGAGCAGTACTTC.

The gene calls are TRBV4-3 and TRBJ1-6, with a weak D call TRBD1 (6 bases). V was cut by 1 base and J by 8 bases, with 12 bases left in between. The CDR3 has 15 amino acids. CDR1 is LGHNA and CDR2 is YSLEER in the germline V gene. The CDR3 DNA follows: TGCGCCAGCAGCCAAGGGGGGCCAAAGGATTCACCCCTCCACTTT. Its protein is CASSQGGPKDSPLHF.

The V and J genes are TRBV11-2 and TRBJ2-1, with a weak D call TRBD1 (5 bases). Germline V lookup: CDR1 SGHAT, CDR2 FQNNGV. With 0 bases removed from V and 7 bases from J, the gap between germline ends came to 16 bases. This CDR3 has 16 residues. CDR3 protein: CASSLEVRTTKNEQFF. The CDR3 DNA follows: TGTGCCAGCAGCTTAGAGGTTAGGACAACGAAGAATGAGCAGTTCTTC. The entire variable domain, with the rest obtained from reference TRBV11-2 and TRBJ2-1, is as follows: EAGVAQSPRYKIIEKRQSVAFWCNPISGHATLYWYQQILGQGPKLLIQFQNNGVVDDSQLPKDRFSAERLKGVDSTLKIQPAKLEDSAVYLCASSLEVRTTKNEQFFGPGTRLTVL.

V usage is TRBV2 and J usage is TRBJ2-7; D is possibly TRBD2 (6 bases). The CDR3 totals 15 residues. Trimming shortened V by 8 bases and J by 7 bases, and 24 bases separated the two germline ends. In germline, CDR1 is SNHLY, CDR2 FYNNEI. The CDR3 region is CASFRDSFTSWEQYF. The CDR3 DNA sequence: TGTGCCAGCTTTCGGGACTCCTTCACCTCCTGGGAGCAGTACTTC.

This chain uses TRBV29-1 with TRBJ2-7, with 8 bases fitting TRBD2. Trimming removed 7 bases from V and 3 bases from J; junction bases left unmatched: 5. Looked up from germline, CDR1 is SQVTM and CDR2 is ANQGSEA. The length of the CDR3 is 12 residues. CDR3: CSAGLVGYEQYF. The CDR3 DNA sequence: TGCAGCGCGGGACTAGTGGGCTACGAGCAGTACTTC.

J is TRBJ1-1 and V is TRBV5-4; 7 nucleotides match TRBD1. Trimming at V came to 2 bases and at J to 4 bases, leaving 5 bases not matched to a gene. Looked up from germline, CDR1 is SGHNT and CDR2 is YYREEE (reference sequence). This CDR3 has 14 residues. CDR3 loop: CASSFKTGSTEAFF. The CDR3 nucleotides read TGTGCCAGCAGCTTCAAGACAGGGTCCACTGAAGCTTTCTTT.

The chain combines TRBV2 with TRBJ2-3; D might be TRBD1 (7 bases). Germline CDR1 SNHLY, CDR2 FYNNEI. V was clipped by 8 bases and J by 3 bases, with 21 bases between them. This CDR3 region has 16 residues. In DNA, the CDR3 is TGTGCCAGCTGGAGGGGGCGCCTAGACCGAACAGATACGCAGTATTTT. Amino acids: CASWRGRLDRTDTQYF.

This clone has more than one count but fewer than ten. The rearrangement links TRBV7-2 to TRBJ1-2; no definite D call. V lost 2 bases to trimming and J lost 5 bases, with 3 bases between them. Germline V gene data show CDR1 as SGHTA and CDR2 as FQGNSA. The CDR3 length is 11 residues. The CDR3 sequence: CASSLQYGYTF. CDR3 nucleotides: TGTGCCAGCAGCTTACAGTATGGCTACACCTTC.

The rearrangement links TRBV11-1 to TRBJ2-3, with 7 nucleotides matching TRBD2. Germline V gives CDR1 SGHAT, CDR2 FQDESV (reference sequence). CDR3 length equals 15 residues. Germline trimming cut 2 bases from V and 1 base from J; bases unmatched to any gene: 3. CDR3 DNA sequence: TGTGCCAGCAGCTTATTCGCGGGGGGCACAGATACGCAGTATTTT. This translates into CASSLFAGGTDTQYF. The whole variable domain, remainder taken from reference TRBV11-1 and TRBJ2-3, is EAEVAQSPRYKITEKSQAVAFWCDPISGHATLYWYRQILGQGPELLVQFQDESVVDDSQLPKDRFSAERLKGVDSTLKIQPAELGDSAMYLCASSLFAGGTDTQYFGPGTRLTVL.

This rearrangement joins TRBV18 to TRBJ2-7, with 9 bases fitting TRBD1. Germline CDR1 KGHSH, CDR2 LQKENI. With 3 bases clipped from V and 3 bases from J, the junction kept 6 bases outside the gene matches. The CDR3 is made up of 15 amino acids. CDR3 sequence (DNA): TGTGCCAGCTCACCTACCGGGACAGGGTTCTACGAGCAGTACTTC. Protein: CASSPTGTGFYEQYF.

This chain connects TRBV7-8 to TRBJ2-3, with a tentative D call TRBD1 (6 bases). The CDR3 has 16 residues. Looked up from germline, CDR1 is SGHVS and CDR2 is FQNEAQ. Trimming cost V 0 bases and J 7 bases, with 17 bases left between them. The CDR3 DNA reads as TGTGCCAGCAGCTTAGCACAGGGTGGAGTTAGGAATACGCAGTATTTT. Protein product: CASSLAQGGVRNTQYF.

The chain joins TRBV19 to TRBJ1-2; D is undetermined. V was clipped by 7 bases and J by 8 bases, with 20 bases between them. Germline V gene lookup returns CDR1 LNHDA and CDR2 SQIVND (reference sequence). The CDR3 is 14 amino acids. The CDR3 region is CASTQLGGIQGYTF. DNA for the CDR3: TGTGCCAGTACCCAGTTGGGAGGGATTCAGGGCTACACCTTC. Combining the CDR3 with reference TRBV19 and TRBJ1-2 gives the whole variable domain DGGITQSPKYLFRKEGQNVTLSCEQNLNHDAMYWYRQDPGQGLRLIYYSQIVNDFQKGDIAEGYSVSREKKESFPLTVTSAQKNPTAFYLCASTQLGGIQGYTFGSGTRLTVV.

CDR3 DNA sequence: TGTGCCAGCAGCTTGGGGGGGGCGAGCACAGATACGCAGTATTTT. It translates to CASSLGGASTDTQYF. This sequence joins TRBV11-2 and TRBJ2-3; a weak D match, TRBD2 (7 bases). The CDR3 is 15 residues long. Between the trimmed V and J ends, which lost 3 bases and 0 bases, there was a span of 10 bases. Per the germline V gene, CDR1 is SGHAT and CDR2 is FQNNGV.

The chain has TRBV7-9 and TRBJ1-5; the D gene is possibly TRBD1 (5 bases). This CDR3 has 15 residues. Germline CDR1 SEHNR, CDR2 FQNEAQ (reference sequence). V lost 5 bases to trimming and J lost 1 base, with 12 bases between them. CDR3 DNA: TGTGCCAGCAGCCCTGGGGGGGGAAGCAATCAGCCCCAGCATTTT. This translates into CASSPGGGSNQPQHF. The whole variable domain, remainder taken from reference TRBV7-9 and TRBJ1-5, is DTGVSQNPRHKITKRGQNVTFRCDPISEHNRLYWYRQTLGQGPEFLTYFQNEAQLEKSRLLSDRFSAERPKGSFSTLEIQRTEQGDSAMYLCASSPGGGSNQPQHFGDGTRLSIL.

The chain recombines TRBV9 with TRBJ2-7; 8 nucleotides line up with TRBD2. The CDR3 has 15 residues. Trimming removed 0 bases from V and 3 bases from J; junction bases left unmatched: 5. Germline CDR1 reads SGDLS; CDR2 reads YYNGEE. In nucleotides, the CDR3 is TGTGCCAGCAGCGTAGAGGGCGGGGGGCTCTACGAGCAGTACTTC. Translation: CASSVEGGGLYEQYF.